This TCR beta chain was sequenced in a study of T cell responses to AZD1222 COVID-19 vaccine. Points from the study as a whole: Clonal diversity may have been underestimated in mostly white British donors.

The CDR3 spans 17 residues. The junction had 13 bases not matched to a gene; V was cut back by 5 bases and J by 3 bases. Germline CDR1 is PRHDT and CDR2 is FYEKMQ (reference sequence). Data came from immunoSEQ multiplex PCR; TCRdb stores just in-frame clones and leaves some out. Here the sample spans over 100,000 clones, 90% being singletons. As regards this clone: Its antigen is unidentified.

The sample consisted of peripheral blood, taken on day 0 of AZD1222 vaccination. The J gene is TRBJ2-7, the V gene TRBV13; 10 nucleotides match TRBD2. The source is an adult in good health. The CDR3 protein is CASSRYKTSGQNYEQYF. CDR3 nucleotides: TGTGCCAGCAGCCGCTACAAGACTAGCGGGCAGAACTACGAGCAGTACTTC.